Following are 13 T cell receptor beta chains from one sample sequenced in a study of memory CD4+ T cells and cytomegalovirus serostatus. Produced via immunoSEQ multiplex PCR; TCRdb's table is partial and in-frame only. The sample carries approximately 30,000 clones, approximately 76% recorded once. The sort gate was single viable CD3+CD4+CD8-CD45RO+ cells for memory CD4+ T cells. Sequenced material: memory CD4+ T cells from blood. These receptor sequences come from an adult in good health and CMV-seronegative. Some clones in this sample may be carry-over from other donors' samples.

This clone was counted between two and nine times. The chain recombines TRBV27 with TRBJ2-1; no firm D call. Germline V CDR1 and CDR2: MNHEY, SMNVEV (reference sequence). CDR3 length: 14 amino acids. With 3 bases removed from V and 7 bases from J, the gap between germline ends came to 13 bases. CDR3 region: CASSLGSPVNEQFF. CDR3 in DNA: TGTGCCAGCAGTTTGGGGTCCCCAGTGAATGAGCAGTTCTTC.

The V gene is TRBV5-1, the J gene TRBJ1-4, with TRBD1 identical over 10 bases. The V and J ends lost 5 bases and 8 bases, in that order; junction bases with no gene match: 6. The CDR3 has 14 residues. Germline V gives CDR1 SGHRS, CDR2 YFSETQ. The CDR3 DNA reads TGCGCCAGCAGATCCGGGACAGGGGACGAAAAACTGTTTTTT. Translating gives CASRSGTGDEKLFF.

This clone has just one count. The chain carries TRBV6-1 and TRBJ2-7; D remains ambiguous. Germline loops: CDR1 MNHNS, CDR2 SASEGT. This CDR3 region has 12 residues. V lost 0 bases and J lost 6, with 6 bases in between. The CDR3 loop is CASSEAFPEQYF. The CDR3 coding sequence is TGTGCCAGCAGTGAAGCGTTCCCCGAGCAGTACTTC.

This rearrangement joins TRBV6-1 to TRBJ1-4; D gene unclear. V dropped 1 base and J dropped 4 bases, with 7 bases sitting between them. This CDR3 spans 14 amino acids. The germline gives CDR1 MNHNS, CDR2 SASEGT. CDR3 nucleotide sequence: TGTGCCAGCAGTGAAGGGCAGGTTAATGAAAAACTGTTTTTT. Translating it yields CASSEGQVNEKLFF.

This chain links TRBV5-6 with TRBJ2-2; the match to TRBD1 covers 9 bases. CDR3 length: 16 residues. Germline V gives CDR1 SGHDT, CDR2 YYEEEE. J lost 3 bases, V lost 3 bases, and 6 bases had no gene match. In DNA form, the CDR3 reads TGTGCCAGCAGCTCATTACAGGGGGCGTACACCGGGGAGCTGTTTTTT. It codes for CASSSLQGAYTGELFF.

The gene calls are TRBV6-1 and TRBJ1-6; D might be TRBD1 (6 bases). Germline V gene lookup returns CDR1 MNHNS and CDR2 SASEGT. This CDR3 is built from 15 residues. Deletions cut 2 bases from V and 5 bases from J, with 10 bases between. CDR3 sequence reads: CASSEQPGDNSPLHF. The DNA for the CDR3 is TGTGCCAGCAGTGAACAACCAGGGGATAATTCACCCCTCCACTTT.

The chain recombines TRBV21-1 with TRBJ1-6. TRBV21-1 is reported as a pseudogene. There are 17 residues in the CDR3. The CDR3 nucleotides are TGTGCCAGCAGCAAAGCGCTCTCGGCAGTCAACAATTCACCCCTCCACTTT. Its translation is CASSKALSAVNNSPLHF.

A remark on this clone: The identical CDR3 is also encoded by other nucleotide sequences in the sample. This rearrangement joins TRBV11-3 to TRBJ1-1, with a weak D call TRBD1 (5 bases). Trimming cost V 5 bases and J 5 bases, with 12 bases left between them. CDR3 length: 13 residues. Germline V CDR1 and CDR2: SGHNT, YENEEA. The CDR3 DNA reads TGTGCCAGCAGCCGGGGCGGAAGGACTGAAGCTTTCTTT. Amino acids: CASSRGGRTEAFF.

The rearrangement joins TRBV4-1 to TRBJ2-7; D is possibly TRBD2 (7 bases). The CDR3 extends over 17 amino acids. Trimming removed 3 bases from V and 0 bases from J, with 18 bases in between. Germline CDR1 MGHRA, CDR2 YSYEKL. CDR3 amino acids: CASSHGVRGGSSYEQYF. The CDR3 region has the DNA TGCGCCAGCAGCCACGGGGTGCGCGGGGGCAGCTCCTACGAGCAGTACTTC.

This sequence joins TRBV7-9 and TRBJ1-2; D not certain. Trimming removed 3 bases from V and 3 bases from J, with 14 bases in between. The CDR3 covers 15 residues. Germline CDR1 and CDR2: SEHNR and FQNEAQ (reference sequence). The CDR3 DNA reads TGTGCCAGCAGCTTTGGCCCCCATAACGACTATGGCTACACCTTC. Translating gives CASSFGPHNDYGYTF.

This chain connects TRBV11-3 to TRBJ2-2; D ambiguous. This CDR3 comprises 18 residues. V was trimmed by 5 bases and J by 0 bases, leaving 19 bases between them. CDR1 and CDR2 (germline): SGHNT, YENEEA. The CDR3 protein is CASSLITLVQANTGELFF. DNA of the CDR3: TGTGCCAGCAGCCTTATTACCCTAGTGCAGGCGAACACCGGGGAGCTGTTTTTT.

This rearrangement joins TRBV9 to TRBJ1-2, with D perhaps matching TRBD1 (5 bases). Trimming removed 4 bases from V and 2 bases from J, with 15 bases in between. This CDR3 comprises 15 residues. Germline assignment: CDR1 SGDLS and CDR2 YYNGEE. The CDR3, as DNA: TGTGCCAGCAGCCCCCAGCAGGGCCTAAACTATGGCTACACCTTC. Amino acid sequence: CASSPQQGLNYGYTF.

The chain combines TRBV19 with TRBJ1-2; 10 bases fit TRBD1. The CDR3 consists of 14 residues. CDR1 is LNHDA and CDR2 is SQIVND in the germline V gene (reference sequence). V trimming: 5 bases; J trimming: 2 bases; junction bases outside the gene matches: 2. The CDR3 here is CASSPGQGNYGYTF. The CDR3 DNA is TGTGCCAGTAGTCCGGGACAGGGGAACTATGGCTACACCTTC. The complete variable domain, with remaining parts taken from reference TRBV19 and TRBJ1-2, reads DGGITQSPKYLFRKEGQNVTLSCEQNLNHDAMYWYRQDPGQGLRLIYYSQIVNDFQKGDIAEGYSVSREKKESFPLTVTSAQKNPTAFYLCASSPGQGNYGYTFGSGTRLTVV.